By its share, the clone carrying this TCR beta chain is medium-sized (0.01 to 0.1%). The antigen is unknown. Genes and germline are mouse. The sample comes from a study of tissue T cells after allogeneic stem cell transplantation. The time point is: mouse harvest day 14 after allogeneic transplant. The graft held 10^6 splenic CD5+ T cells and 10^7 T-cell-depleted bone marrow cells. Tissues came from B6→BALB/c major-mismatch GVHD mice at day 7 or 14. Study findings and constraints: Limitations included a small, clinically heterogeneous cohort and limited sampling depth. The study did not identify alloreactive or antigen-specific tissue TCRs, and some clones might be persisting host cells.

The data were produced by immunoSEQ multiplex PCR, yet TCRdb's version contains in-frame clones alone and is incomplete. The sample records under 8,000 clones, under 35% being singletons. The sample consisted of skin. This receptor was taken from a female BALB/c mouse given C57BL/6 T cells with graft-versus-host disease after an allogeneic hematopoietic cell transplant.

The part of the CDR3 DNA that was read is TGTGCCAGCAGTATATCTCCTTATGAACAGTAC. It is translated as CASSISPYEQY. The complete CDR3 reads CASSISPYEQYF. The chain recombines TRBV19 with TRBJ2-7; no firm D call. The read falls 1 residue short of the CDR3 end, and the missing part is taken from the germline J gene. Trimming took 1 base from V and 4 from J, leaving 6 bases between them. CDR1 is FNHDT, CDR2 SITEND, per germline (reference sequence). CDR3 length: 12 amino acids.